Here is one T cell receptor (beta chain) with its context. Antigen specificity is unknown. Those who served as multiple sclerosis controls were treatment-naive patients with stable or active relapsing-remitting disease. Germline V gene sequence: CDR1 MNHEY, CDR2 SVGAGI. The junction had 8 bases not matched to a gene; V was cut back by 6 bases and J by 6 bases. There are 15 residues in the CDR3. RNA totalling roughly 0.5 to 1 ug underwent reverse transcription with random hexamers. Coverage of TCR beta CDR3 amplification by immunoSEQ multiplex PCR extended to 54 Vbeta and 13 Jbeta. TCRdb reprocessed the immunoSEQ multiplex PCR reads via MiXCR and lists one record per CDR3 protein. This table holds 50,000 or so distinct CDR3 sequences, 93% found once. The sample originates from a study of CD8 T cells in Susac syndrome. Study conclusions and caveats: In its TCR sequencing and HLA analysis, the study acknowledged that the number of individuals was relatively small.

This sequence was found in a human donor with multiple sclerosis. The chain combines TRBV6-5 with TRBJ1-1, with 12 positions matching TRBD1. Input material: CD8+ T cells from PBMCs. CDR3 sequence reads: CASRPGTGGLSEAFF. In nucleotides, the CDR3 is TGTGCCAGCAGACCCGGGACAGGGGGCTTATCTGAAGCTTTCTTT.